This T cell receptor (beta chain) emerged from a study of T cell changes during pregnancy in multiple sclerosis. Sequenced by immunoSEQ multiplex PCR; TCRdb stores in-frame clones only, minus some. Counted here are about 36,000 clones, around 94% occurring once; the ten biggest clones make up 1.2%. The V end was cut by 0 bases, the J end by 4 bases, with 13 bases between. The CDR3 spans 15 residues. The TCR originated in a female donor with multiple sclerosis, enrolled in a pregnancy study. Input material: PBMCs (not recorded whether the cells were cultured). The chain joins TRBV23-1 to TRBJ2-7; D possibly uses TRBD1 or TRBD2 (6 bases each). TRBV23-1 is an ORF, with its function uncertain. DNA of the CDR3: TGCGCCAGCAGTCAATCGGAGGGGGGCGGGTACGAGCAGTACTTC. Translating gives CASSQSEGGGYEQYF.